Each of the 10 T cell receptor beta chains below was sequenced from the same sample in a study of blood T cell repertoires in COVID-19. Libraries were prepared by immunoSEQ multiplex PCR; TCRdb keeps only in-frame clonotypes and omits some of them. In the table there are about 240,000 clones, roughly four fifths of which are singletons. Sequenced input: peripheral blood. Receptors were obtained from a woman aged 60-75 years with active or convalescent COVID-19.

The chain employs TRBV19 and TRBJ1-1; no definite D call. The CDR3 totals 13 residues. V was clipped by 1 base and J by 3 bases, with 6 bases between them. The germline CDR1 and CDR2 sequences are LNHDA and SQIVND (reference sequence). The CDR3 loop reads CASSIVEDTEAFF. The DNA for the CDR3 is TGTGCCAGTAGTATAGTGGAGGACACTGAAGCTTTCTTT.

This clone turned up a few times. The V gene is TRBV29-1, the J gene TRBJ1-2; D ambiguous. CDR3 length: 10 residues. In germline, CDR1 is SQVTM, CDR2 ANQGSEA. The V end lost 6 bases, the J end lost 5 bases, and 7 bases lay between the germline ends. CDR3 loop: CSVELYGYTF. CDR3 bases: TGCAGCGTGGAGCTGTATGGCTACACCTTC.

On this clone: Other DNA variants within this sample encode the same CDR3. The chain is built from TRBV29-1 and TRBJ1-2, with TRBD1 matching over 10 bases. V lost 4 bases, J lost 4 bases, and 3 bases stayed unmatched. This CDR3 contains 13 residues. The germline gives CDR1 SQVTM, CDR2 ANQGSEA. CDR3 sequence reads: CSVVGQGVYGYTF. The CDR3 coding sequence is TGCAGCGTTGTAGGACAGGGGGTCTATGGCTACACCTTC.

The chain uses TRBV6-1 and TRBJ1-1; unclear D gene. From germline, CDR1 is MNHNS and CDR2 SASEGT. This CDR3 contains 10 residues. V was trimmed by 2 bases and J by 9 bases, leaving 4 bases between them. The DNA for the CDR3 is TGTGCCAGCAGTGAATACAAAGCTTTCTTT. Protein sequence: CASSEYKAFF.

This sequence joins TRBV19 and TRBJ2-5; 8 bases are a match to TRBD1. The germline V gene encodes CDR1 LNHDA and CDR2 SQIVND (reference sequence). The CDR3 spans 13 residues. The V gene end was trimmed by 5 bases and the J gene end by 4 bases; junction bases not matched to a gene: 3. CDR3 DNA sequence: TGTGCCAGTAGTGGACAGGGAGGAGAGACCCAGTACTTC. Translating it yields CASSGQGGETQYF.

The CDR3 coding sequence is TGTGCCAGCAGAACAGGCAACTATGGCTACACCTTC. Its translation is CASRTGNYGYTF. V and J are TRBV6-5 and TRBJ1-2, with D perhaps TRBD1 (5 bases). Deletions cut 6 bases from V and 2 bases from J, with 7 bases between. The CDR3 sequence is 12 residues long. Germline assignment: CDR1 MNHEY and CDR2 SVGAGI.

The chain recombines TRBV6-5 with TRBJ2-7, with a tentative D call TRBD1 (5 bases). CDR3 length equals 15 residues. In germline, CDR1 is MNHEY, CDR2 SVGAGI. Deletions cut 7 bases from V and 4 bases from J, with 20 bases between. The CDR3 region is CASTFLQGDDYEQYF. For the CDR3, the DNA is TGTGCCAGCACATTCCTCCAGGGTGACGATTACGAGCAGTACTTC.

The V and J genes are TRBV5-6 and TRBJ2-4; weak D call: TRBD1 (6 bases). Germline V CDR1 and CDR2: SGHDT, YYEEEE. The CDR3 spans 12 residues. The ends were cut back, 1 base at V and 15 bases at J, with 14 bases in the middle. The DNA for the CDR3 is TGTGCCAGCAGCTTGTCCTCAGGGGATTTGTACTTC. The encoded protein is CASSLSSGDLYF.

This chain links TRBV7-3 with TRBJ1-1; D is undetermined. V was shortened by 10 bases and J by 1 base, with 10 bases between the two germline ends. The length of the CDR3 is 12 residues. The germline gives CDR1 SGHTA, CDR2 FQGTGA. CDR3 residues: CATKDWNTEAFF. CDR3 DNA: TGTGCCACCAAAGACTGGAACACTGAAGCTTTCTTT.

The chain recombines TRBV6-5 with TRBJ2-7, with D maybe TRBD2 (5 bases). V shed 10 bases and J shed 3 bases, with 19 bases lying between them. Germline CDR1 reads MNHEY; CDR2 reads SVGAGI. This CDR3 contains 14 residues. Written as DNA, the CDR3 is TGTGCCACCCTCGCCCCCAATCGGGGCTACGAGCAGTACTTC. Its protein is CATLAPNRGYEQYF.